This TCR beta chain originates from a study of spatial heterogeneity in lung cancer. On the study more broadly: Detected sequences consistently included more beta-chain ones than alpha-chain ones.

Time point here: sample taken at primary tumor resection. Material for sequencing was whole RNA from tumor, nontumor lung or frozen PBMC, left unsorted. CDR1 is LNHDA and CDR2 is SQIVND in the germline V gene (reference sequence). CDR3 length: 16 amino acids. The V gene end was trimmed by 0 bases and the J gene end by 3 bases; junction bases not matched to a gene: 6. With respect to this clonotype: Its antigen remains unidentified.

Study outcomes and limitations: Follow-up blood showed ubiquitous expanded tumor TCRs less than blood at resection did.

TCRdb independently ran MiXCR on the 5' RACE reads; one entry per CDR3 protein. The sample consists of roughly 40,000 distinct CDR3 sequences, approximately 7% of them appearing once. This receptor was obtained from a female donor with early-stage non-small cell lung cancer. This rearrangement joins TRBV19 to TRBJ2-7; 9 nucleotides agree with TRBD1. This sample comprised PBMCs, obtained at surgery. The chain's CDR3 is CASSIDPETGGYEQYF. CDR3 nucleotides: TGTGCCAGTAGTATAGATCCCGAGACAGGGGGCTACGAGCAGTACTTC.